This T cell receptor (beta chain) was recovered during a study of STAT5B mutations in CD4+ large granular lymphocyte leukemia (dated by TCRdb to the early 2020s). In terms of the full investigation: Among healthy controls, the CDR3 'QG' motif was associated with a particular HLA allele. TCRbeta repertoires of CD4+ T-cell large granular lymphocyte leukemia patients were compared with those of healthy blood donors. Flow cytometry performed on FACSCanto II or FACSVerse showed that the purified fractions had more than 95% purity among lymphocytes. General conclusions and limits of the study: Main leukemic clonotypes were private to each patient, although 20% to 25% of the main leukemic clonotypes were found at low frequency in the non-leukemic repertoires of other patients. The data were not HLA-matched, and the relatively small sample size could explain the higher clonality seen in CD4+ compared with CD8+ T-LGLL. Enrichment of TRBV06-family usage was observed among the top patient clones (8/27) relative to healthy controls (2/35). CD4-sorted patient repertoires appeared more clonal than healthy CD4+ repertoires, and this difference persisted after removing the putative leukemic clones.

Healthy controls were approximately 40 blood donors whose buffy coats came from the Finnish Red Cross blood service. All TCR-sequenced material derived from peripheral blood: patient blood samples and healthy donor buffy coats. Ficoll-Hypaque gradient centrifugation was used to isolate peripheral blood mononuclear cells. CD4+ cells were purified magnetically from the buffy coats of healthy controls. The Gentra Puregene Cell and Tissue kit was used for genomic DNA extraction, and quantification was performed on a Qubit 2.0 fluorometer. Per the germline V gene, MRHNA is the CDR1 and SNTAGT is the CDR2. The CDR3 holds 14 amino acids from the cysteine to the phenylalanine. The read is trimmed to its CDR3 DNA, 42 bases read in frame from base 1. V is clipped by 4 bases and J by 1 base, and the sequence between their germline boundaries is 10 bases long. TCRbeta rearrangements were sequenced from genomic DNA using the immunoSEQ assay at survey resolution. In the authors' own workflow: In the TCR sequencing data, the lowest productive clonotype frequency that could be detected was 2.59 x 10-5. Analyses included only productive TCRbeta rearrangements, meaning complete and in-frame sequences. The clonality of each sample was calculated as Simpson clonality in the immunoSEQ Analyzer version 3.0. Clones were categorized by frequency as very rare, small, medium, large (1-20%) or hyperexpanded (>20%). Generation probabilities were estimated with OLGA 1.2.3, V-gene circos plots were made with VDJtools, specificities were looked up in VDJdb, and CDR3 motifs were identified with GLIPH. This is the immuneACCESS table as TCRdb keeps it, with only in-frame sequences that have V and J called. A part of the clones is gone; compared with another copy, unresolved V genes explain less than half, and the rest is unexplained. Clone size and V and J calls were adopted from that table, with D and trimming inferred from the DNA. Within this sample are over 25,000 clones, with 81% of them counted one time only. Jointly, the top ten make up more than 0.25% of the sample.

A remark on this clone: This receptor's antigen is unknown. There are no base qualities to consult, and no much larger clone falls within one base.

The sequenced sample consisted of CD4+ T cells from blood buffy coats. Recombination joined TRBV6-4 with TRBJ2-5, with TRBD2 perhaps the D gene, on 5 matching bases. The receptor was derived from a human donor in good health. The nucleotides read TGTGCCAGCAGTGGCTCGGAGGTCCAAGAGACCCAGTACTTC. Its protein product is CASSGSEVQETQYF.